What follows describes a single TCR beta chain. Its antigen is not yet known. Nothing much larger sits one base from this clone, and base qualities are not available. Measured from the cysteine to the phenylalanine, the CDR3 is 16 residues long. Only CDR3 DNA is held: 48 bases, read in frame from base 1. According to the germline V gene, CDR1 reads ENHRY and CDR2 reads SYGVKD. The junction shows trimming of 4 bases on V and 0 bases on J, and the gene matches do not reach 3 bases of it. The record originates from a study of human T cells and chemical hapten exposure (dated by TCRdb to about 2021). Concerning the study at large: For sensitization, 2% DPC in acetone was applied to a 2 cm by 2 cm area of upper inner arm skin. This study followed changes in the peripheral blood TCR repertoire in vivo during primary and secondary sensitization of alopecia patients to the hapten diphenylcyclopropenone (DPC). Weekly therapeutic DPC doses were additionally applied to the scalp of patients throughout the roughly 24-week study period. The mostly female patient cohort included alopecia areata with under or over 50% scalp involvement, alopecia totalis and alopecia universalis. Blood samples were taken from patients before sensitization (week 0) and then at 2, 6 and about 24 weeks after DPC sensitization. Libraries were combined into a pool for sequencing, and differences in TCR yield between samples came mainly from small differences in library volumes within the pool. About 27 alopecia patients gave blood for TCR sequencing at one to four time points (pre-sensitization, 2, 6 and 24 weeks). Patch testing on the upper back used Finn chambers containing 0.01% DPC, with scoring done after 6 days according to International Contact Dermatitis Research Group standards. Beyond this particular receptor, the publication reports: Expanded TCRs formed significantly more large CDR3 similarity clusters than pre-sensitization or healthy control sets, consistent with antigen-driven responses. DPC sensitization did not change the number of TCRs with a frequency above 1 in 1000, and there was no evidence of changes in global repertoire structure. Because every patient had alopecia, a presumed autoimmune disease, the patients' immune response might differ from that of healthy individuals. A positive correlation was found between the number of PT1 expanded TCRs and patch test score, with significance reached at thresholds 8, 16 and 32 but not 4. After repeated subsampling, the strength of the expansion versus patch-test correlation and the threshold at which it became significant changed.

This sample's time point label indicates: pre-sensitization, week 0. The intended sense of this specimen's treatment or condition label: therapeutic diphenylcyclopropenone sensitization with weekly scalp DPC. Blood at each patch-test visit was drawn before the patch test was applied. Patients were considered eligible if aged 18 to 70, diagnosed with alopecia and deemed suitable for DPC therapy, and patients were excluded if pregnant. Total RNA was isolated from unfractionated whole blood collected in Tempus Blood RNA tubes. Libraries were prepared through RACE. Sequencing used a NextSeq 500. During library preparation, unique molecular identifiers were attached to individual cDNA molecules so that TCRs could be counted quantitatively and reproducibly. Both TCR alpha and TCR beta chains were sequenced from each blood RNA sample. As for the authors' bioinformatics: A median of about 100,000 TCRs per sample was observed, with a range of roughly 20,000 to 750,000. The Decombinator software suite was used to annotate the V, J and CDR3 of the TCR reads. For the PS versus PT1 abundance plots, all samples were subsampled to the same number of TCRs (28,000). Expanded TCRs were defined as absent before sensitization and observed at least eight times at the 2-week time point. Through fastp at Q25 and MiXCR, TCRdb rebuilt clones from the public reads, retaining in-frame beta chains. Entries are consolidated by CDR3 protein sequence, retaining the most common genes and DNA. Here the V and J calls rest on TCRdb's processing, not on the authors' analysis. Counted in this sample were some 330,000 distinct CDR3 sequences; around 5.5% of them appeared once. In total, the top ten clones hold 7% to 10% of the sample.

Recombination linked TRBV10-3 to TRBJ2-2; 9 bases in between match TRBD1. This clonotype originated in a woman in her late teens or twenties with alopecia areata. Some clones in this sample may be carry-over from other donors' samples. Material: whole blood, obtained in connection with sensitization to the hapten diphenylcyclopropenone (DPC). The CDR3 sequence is CAISGTGVANTGELFF. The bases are TGTGCCATCAGTGGGACAGGGGTCGCGAACACCGGGGAGCTGTTTTTT.